This T cell receptor beta chain comes out of a study of vaccination effects on CD4 cells after COVID-19. Study-wide results and caveats: No early post-infection timepoints were available in the study, which also included few convalescent patients.

About this clone itself: Its antigen is unknown.

Germline CDR1 reads LNHNV; CDR2 reads YYDKDF (reference sequence). V was shortened by 4 bases and J by 7 bases, with 10 bases between the two germline ends. The CDR3 runs 12 residues. Using immunoSEQ multiplex PCR, the repertoire was profiled, and TCRdb retains in-frame clones only, with some absent. The sample records 25,000 to 30,000 clones, less than 75% being singletons. The ViraFEST assay expanded antigen-specific CD4+ T cells with viral peptide pools before sequencing. The culture ran for roughly ten days before CD4+ T cells were isolated. Two-dose vaccination with either BNT162b2 or mRNA-1273 was given to the participants. The researchers cultured some 2.1 million PBMC per well with 7.5 to 10 IU/ml IL-2 and approximately 10 ug/ml peptides. The authors replaced half the medium with IL-2 medium on days 3 and 7.

The sequences come from CD4+ T cells from PBMCs cultured with HCoV-NL63 spike peptides, collected after COVID-19 vaccination. The origin of this receptor is a human donor who received a COVID-19 vaccine. The chain uses TRBV15 and TRBJ1-2; no clear D gene. The chain's CDR3 is CATSTDGFGYTF. CDR3 DNA sequence: TGTGCCACCAGCACCGACGGATTTGGCTACACCTTC. Based on the CDR3 plus reference TRBV15 and TRBJ1-2, the full variable domain is DAMVIQNPRYQVTQFGKPVTLSCSQTLNHNVMYWYQQKSSQAPKLLFHYYDKDFNNEADTPDNFQSRRPNTSFCFLDIRSPGLGDTAMYLCATSTDGFGYTFGSGTRLTVV.